This is a list of T cell receptor beta chains from one sample in a study of graft-versus-host responses after intestinal transplantation. Sequencing used immunoSEQ multiplex PCR; TCRdb keeps in-frame clones, though not all of them. Of 30,000 to 45,000 clones in the sample, roughly four fifths are singletons; the top ten hold 3.5%. The sequenced sample was PBMCs, obtained approximately 1,000 days after transplant. The source is a human patient who received an intestinal transplant, so some T cells may come from the graft donor. The CDR3 runs from the conserved cysteine through the conserved F or W. The D gene is left open where the match is weak. Only part of the rows carry a size: once, few, many, or a class if the clone is expanded.

d_gene: NA
j_gene: TRBJ1-4
v_gene: TRBV5-4
abundance: NA
CDR3aa: CASSLEPNEKLFF
CDR3nt: TGTGCCAGCAGCTTGGAGCCTAATGAAAAACTGTTTTTT

d_gene: NA
j_gene: TRBJ2-3
v_gene: TRBV9
abundance: once
CDR3aa: CASSARLADTQYF
CDR3nt: TGTGCCAGCAGCGCTCGACTAGCAGATACGCAGTATTTT

d_gene: NA
j_gene: TRBJ1-1
v_gene: TRBV10-3
abundance: NA
CDR3aa: CAILGTLNTEAFF
CDR3nt: TGTGCCATCCTGGGGACTCTGAACACTGAAGCTTTCTTT

d_gene: NA
j_gene: TRBJ1-1
v_gene: TRBV11-2
abundance: NA
CDR3aa: CASSLRLEAGTMNTEAFF
CDR3nt: TGTGCCAGCAGCTTAAGGCTAGAGGCGGGAACCATGAACACTGAAGCTTTCTTT

d_gene: NA
j_gene: TRBJ1-2
v_gene: TRBV9
abundance: NA
CDR3aa: CASSVDPVNYGYTF
CDR3nt: TGTGCCAGCAGCGTAGACCCAGTCAACTATGGCTACACCTTC

d_gene: NA
j_gene: TRBJ1-3
v_gene: TRBV6-5
abundance: NA
CDR3aa: CASSGTSGNTIYF
CDR3nt: TGTGCCAGCTCCGGGACCTCTGGAAACACCATATATTTT

d_gene: NA
j_gene: TRBJ1-1
v_gene: TRBV2
abundance: NA
CDR3aa: CASSDTRVGTEAFF
CDR3nt: TGTGCCAGCAGCGACACCAGGGTGGGCACTGAAGCTTTCTTT

d_gene: NA
j_gene: TRBJ1-1
v_gene: TRBV29-1
abundance: NA
CDR3aa: CSVEYGGYTEAFF
CDR3nt: TGCAGCGTTGAATACGGCGGATACACTGAAGCTTTCTTT

d_gene: NA
j_gene: TRBJ2-1
v_gene: TRBV2
abundance: NA
CDR3aa: CASSGSSGLYNEQFF
CDR3nt: TGTGCCAGCAGTGGGAGTAGCGGCCTCTACAATGAGCAGTTCTTC

d_gene: NA
j_gene: TRBJ1-1
v_gene: TRBV13
abundance: NA
CDR3aa: CASSPKPTGPDWVNTEAFF
CDR3nt: TGTGCCAGCAGCCCAAAACCGACTGGTCCGGACTGGGTGAACACTGAAGCTTTCTTT

d_gene: TRBD2
j_gene: TRBJ2-5
v_gene: TRBV29-1
abundance: NA
CDR3aa: CSAERLAGTQETQYF
CDR3nt: TGCAGCGCGGAACGACTAGCGGGAACGCAAGAGACCCAGTACTTC

d_gene: NA
j_gene: TRBJ1-2
v_gene: TRBV7-9
abundance: medium-sized
CDR3aa: CAYEGGGYGYTF
CDR3nt: TGTGCCTATGAGGGGGGCGGCTATGGCTACACCTTC

d_gene: TRBD2
j_gene: TRBJ2-1
v_gene: TRBV10-3
abundance: NA
CDR3aa: CAISEGLAGDPSSYNEQFF
CDR3nt: TGTGCCATCAGTGAGGGCCTAGCGGGAGACCCTAGCTCCTACAATGAGCAGTTCTTC

d_gene: NA
j_gene: TRBJ2-2
v_gene: TRBV7-9
abundance: few
CDR3aa: CASSDSAGNTGELFF
CDR3nt: TGTGCCAGCAGCGACTCAGCGGGGAACACCGGGGAGCTGTTTTTT

d_gene: TRBD1
j_gene: TRBJ1-4
v_gene: TRBV5-4
abundance: NA
CDR3aa: CASSTGGSTNEKLFF
CDR3nt: TGTGCCAGCAGCACAGGGGGATCAACTAATGAAAAACTGTTTTTT

d_gene: NA
j_gene: TRBJ1-4
v_gene: TRBV19
abundance: NA
CDR3aa: CASKGSLNEKLFF
CDR3nt: TGTGCCAGTAAGGGCAGCTTGAATGAAAAACTGTTTTTT

d_gene: TRBD1
j_gene: TRBJ1-5
v_gene: TRBV28
abundance: medium-sized
CDR3aa: CASSVENRGQTNQPQHF
CDR3nt: TGTGCCAGCAGCGTCGAAAATCGGGGACAGACCAATCAGCCCCAGCATTTT

d_gene: NA
j_gene: TRBJ1-2
v_gene: TRBV6-1
abundance: NA
CDR3aa: CASSEDGVIYTF
CDR3nt: TGTGCCAGCAGTGAAGACGGGGTTATCTACACCTTC

d_gene: NA
j_gene: TRBJ2-2
v_gene: TRBV9
abundance: NA
CDR3aa: CASSVGERTGELFF
CDR3nt: TGTGCCAGCAGCGTAGGGGAGCGGACCGGGGAGCTGTTTTTT

d_gene: TRBD1
j_gene: TRBJ1-1
v_gene: TRBV6-6
abundance: NA
CDR3aa: CASISRGRVTEAFF
CDR3nt: TGTGCCAGCATTTCCAGGGGGCGGGTGACTGAAGCTTTCTTT

d_gene: NA
j_gene: TRBJ2-2
v_gene: TRBV11-3
abundance: NA
CDR3aa: CASSLDPGTATGELFF
CDR3nt: TGTGCCAGCAGCTTAGACCCTGGGACCGCGACCGGGGAGCTGTTTTTT

d_gene: TRBD2
j_gene: TRBJ2-3
v_gene: TRBV6-6
abundance: NA
CDR3aa: CASRPRGGRSSDTQYF
CDR3nt: TGTGCCAGCAGACCGCGTGGCGGGAGGAGCTCAGATACGCAGTATTTT

d_gene: TRBD2
j_gene: TRBJ2-7
v_gene: TRBV5-1
abundance: NA
CDR3aa: CASSLGLAGLYEQYF
CDR3nt: TGCGCCAGCAGCTTGGGACTAGCGGGACTCTACGAGCAGTACTTC

d_gene: TRBD1
j_gene: TRBJ1-4
v_gene: TRBV18
abundance: NA
CDR3aa: CASSLGQGTNEKLFF
CDR3nt: TGTGCCAGCTCACTGGGACAGGGAACTAATGAAAAACTGTTTTTT

d_gene: NA
j_gene: TRBJ2-1
v_gene: TRBV18
abundance: NA
CDR3aa: CASSRLEGSNEQFF
CDR3nt: TGTGCCAGCTCCCGACTAGAGGGGAGCAATGAGCAGTTCTTC

d_gene: TRBD1
j_gene: TRBJ1-4
v_gene: TRBV5-4
abundance: NA
CDR3aa: CASSKTGYEKLFF
CDR3nt: TGTGCCAGCAGCAAGACAGGGTATGAAAAACTGTTTTTT

d_gene: NA
j_gene: TRBJ1-1
v_gene: TRBV2
abundance: NA
CDR3aa: CASSARTDEAFF
CDR3nt: TGTGCCAGCAGTGCCCGGACAGACGAAGCTTTCTTT

d_gene: NA
j_gene: TRBJ2-7
v_gene: TRBV27
abundance: NA
CDR3aa: CASSLVDGGGYEQYF
CDR3nt: TGTGCCAGCAGTTTGGTAGATGGTGGTGGGTACGAGCAGTACTTC

d_gene: NA
j_gene: TRBJ2-4
v_gene: TRBV5-4
abundance: NA
CDR3aa: CASSLPGGSAKNIQYF
CDR3nt: TGTGCCAGCAGCTTGCCTGGGGGTAGCGCCAAAAACATTCAGTACTTC

d_gene: NA
j_gene: TRBJ2-1
v_gene: TRBV6-1
abundance: once
CDR3aa: CASSLYNEQFF
CDR3nt: TGTGCCAGCAGCCTGTACAATGAGCAGTTCTTC

d_gene: NA
j_gene: TRBJ1-5
v_gene: TRBV10-2
abundance: NA
CDR3aa: CASSEVGGTGQPQHF
CDR3nt: TGCGCCAGCAGTGAGGTAGGGGGAACGGGTCAGCCCCAGCATTTT

d_gene: NA
j_gene: TRBJ2-7
v_gene: TRBV6-5
abundance: NA
CDR3aa: CASSYDSNEQYF
CDR3nt: TGTGCCAGCAGTTACGACAGCAACGAGCAGTACTTC

d_gene: TRBD2
j_gene: TRBJ2-7
v_gene: TRBV9
abundance: NA
CDR3aa: CASSVGTSGGLYEQYF
CDR3nt: TGTGCCAGCAGCGTGGGAACTAGCGGGGGGCTCTACGAGCAGTACTTC

d_gene: TRBD1
j_gene: TRBJ1-1
v_gene: TRBV19
abundance: NA
CDR3aa: CASSTGTGAFF
CDR3nt: TGTGCCAGTAGTACCGGGACAGGGGCTTTCTTT

d_gene: TRBD2
j_gene: TRBJ2-3
v_gene: TRBV6-1
abundance: NA
CDR3aa: CASSSTSGGADTQYF
CDR3nt: TGTGCCAGCAGCTCGACTAGCGGGGGGGCAGATACGCAGTATTTT

d_gene: NA
j_gene: TRBJ2-5
v_gene: TRBV6-5
abundance: NA
CDR3aa: CASRVGETQYF
CDR3nt: TGTGCCAGCAGGGTGGGGGAGACCCAGTACTTC

d_gene: NA
j_gene: TRBJ2-7
v_gene: TRBV7-8
abundance: few
CDR3aa: CASSLESSYEQYF
CDR3nt: TGTGCCAGCAGCTTAGAGTCCAGCTACGAGCAGTACTTC

d_gene: NA
j_gene: TRBJ2-2
v_gene: TRBV6-1
abundance: NA
CDR3aa: CASSEVKGFGELFF
CDR3nt: TGTGCCAGCAGTGAAGTAAAAGGGTTCGGGGAGCTGTTTTTT